This T cell receptor (beta chain) is from a study of high-grade serous ovarian cancer treatment subgroups. Study information: Mean per sample: around 14,000 reads, 6,500 to 9,000 unique TCR beta rearrangements.

Trimming shortened V by 1 base and J by 4 bases, and 10 bases separated the two germline ends. CDR1 and CDR2 (germline): SGHTA, FQGNSA. This CDR3 has 14 residues. The sample holds one count of this clone. Assay: immunoSEQ multiplex PCR; the TCRdb copy retains only in-frame clones and omits some. The repertoire includes about 6,800 clones, 75% to 85% of them detected once, and 5% to 7% sits in the top ten. Tumor tissue was taken before any definitive surgery or chemotherapy was given. This chain joins TRBV7-2 and TRBJ1-2; possibly TRBD1 for D (5 bases). The specimen was tumor tissue. This receptor was obtained from a human donor with high-grade serous ovarian cancer. CDR3 nucleotide sequence: TGTGCCAGCAGCTTAGGCGACAGCCGCTATGGCTACACCTTC. Its translation is CASSLGDSRYGYTF.